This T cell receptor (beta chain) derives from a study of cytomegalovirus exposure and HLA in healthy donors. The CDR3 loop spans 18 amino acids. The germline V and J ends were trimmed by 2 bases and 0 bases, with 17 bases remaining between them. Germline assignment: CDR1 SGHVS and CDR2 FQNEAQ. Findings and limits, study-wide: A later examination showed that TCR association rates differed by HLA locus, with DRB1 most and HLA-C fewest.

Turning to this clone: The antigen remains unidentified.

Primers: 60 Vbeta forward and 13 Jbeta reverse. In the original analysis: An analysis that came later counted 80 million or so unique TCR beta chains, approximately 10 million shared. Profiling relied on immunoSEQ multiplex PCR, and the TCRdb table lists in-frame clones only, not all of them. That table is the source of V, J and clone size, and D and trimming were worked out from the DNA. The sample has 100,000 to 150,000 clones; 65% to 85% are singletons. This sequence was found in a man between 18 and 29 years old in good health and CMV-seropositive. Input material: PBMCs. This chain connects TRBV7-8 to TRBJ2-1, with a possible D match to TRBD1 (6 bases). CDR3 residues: CASSLPKLDRRSYNEQFF. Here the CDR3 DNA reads TGTGCCAGCAGCTTACCGAAGTTAGACAGGCGCTCCTACAATGAGCAGTTCTTC.